The following is a T cell receptor (beta chain) sequence with its context. Its target is unknown. This sample is part of a study of T cell responses to AZD1222 COVID-19 vaccine. Only in-frame clones appear in the TCRdb table, and some are missing; sequencing was by immunoSEQ multiplex PCR. The sample has over 150,000 clones, about 90% seen once. The germline CDR1 and CDR2 sequences are SGDLS and YYNGEE. Losses at the gene ends were 4 bases for V and 4 bases for J; bases not matched to a gene: 5. This CDR3 has 15 amino acids. Study conclusions and caveats: Seropositive status at baseline applied to only a handful of AZD1222 recipients. The donor cohort was predominantly white British with a female majority, and clonal diversity may have been underestimated. No repertoire was sampled before or during the peak T cell response, only after it.

This clonotype was sampled from an adult in good health. Sequences were derived from peripheral blood, sampled on day 0 of MenACWY control vaccination. The chain links TRBV9 to TRBJ1-4, with TRBD1 matching 9 bases. The CDR3 DNA sequence: TGTGCCAGCAGCTCACTGGACAGGGGTAATGAAAAACTGTTTTTT. Translation: CASSSLDRGNEKLFF.